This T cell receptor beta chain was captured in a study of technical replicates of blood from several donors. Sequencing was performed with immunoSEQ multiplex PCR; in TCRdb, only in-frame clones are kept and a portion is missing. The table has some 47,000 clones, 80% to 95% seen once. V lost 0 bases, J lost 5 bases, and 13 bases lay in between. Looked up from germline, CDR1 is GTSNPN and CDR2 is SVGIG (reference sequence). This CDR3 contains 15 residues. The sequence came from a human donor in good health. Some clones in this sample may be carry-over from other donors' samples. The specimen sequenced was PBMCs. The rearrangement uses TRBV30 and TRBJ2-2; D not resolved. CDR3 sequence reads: CAWSVSWSGTGELFF. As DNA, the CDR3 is TGTGCCTGGAGTGTAAGCTGGTCCGGGACCGGGGAGCTGTTTTTT.